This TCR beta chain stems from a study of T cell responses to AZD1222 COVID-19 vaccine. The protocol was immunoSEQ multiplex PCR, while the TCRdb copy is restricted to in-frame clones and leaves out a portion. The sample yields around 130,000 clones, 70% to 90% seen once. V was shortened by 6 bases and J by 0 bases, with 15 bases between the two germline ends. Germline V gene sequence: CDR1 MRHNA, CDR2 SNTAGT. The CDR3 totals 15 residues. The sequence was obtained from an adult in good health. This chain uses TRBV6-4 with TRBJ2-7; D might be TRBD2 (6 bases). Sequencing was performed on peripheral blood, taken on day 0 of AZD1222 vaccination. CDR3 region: CASSEFSGSSYEQYF. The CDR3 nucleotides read TGTGCCAGCAGCGAATTTAGCGGTAGCTCCTACGAGCAGTACTTC.